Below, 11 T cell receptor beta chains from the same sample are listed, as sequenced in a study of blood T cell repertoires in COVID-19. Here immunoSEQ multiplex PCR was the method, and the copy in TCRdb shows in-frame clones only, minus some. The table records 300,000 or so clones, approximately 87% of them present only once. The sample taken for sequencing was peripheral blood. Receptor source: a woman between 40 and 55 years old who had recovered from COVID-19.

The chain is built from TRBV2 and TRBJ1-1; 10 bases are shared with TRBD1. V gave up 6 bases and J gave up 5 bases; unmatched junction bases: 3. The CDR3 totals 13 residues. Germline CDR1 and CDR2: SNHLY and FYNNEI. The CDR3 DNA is TGTGCCAGCAGGGACAGGGGGGATACTGAAGCTTTCTTT. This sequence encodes CASRDRGDTEAFF. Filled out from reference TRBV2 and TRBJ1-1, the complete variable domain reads EPEVTQTPSHQVTQMGQEVILRCVPISNHLYFYWYRQILGQKVEFLVSFYNNEISEKSEIFDDQFSVERPDGSNFTLKIRSTKLEDSAMYFCASRDRGDTEAFFGQGTRLTVV.

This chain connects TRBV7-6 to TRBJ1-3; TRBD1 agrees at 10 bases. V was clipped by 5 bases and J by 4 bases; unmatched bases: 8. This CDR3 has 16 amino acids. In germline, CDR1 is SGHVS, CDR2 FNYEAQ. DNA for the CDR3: TGTGCCAGCAGCCCTGTGACAGGGGGCGCAGGAAACACCATATATTTT. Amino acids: CASSPVTGGAGNTIYF.

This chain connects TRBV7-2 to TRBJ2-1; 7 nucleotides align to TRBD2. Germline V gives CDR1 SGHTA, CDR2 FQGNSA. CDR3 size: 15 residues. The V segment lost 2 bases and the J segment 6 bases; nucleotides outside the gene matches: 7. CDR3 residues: CASSLTGGSLNEQFF. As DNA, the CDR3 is TGTGCCAGCAGCTTAACCGGGGGGTCCCTCAATGAGCAGTTCTTC.

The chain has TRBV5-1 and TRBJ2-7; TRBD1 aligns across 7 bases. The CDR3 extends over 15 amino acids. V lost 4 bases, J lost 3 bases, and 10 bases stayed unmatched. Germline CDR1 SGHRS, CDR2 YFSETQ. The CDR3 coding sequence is TGCGCCAGCAGCCCTATGGGACAGCCTAGCTACGAGCAGTACTTC. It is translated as CASSPMGQPSYEQYF.

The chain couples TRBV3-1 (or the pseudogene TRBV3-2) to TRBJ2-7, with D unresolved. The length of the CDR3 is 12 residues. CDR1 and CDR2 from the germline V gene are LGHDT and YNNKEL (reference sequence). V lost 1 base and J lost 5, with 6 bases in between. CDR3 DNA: TGTGCCAGCAGCCAAGGAGGTCACGAGCAGTACTTC. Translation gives CASSQGGHEQYF.

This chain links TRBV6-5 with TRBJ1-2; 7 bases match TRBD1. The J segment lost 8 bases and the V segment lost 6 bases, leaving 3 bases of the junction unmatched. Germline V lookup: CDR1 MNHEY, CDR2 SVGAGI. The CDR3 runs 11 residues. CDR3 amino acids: CASSSRGGYTF. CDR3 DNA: TGTGCCAGCAGCTCCAGGGGGGGCTACACCTTC.

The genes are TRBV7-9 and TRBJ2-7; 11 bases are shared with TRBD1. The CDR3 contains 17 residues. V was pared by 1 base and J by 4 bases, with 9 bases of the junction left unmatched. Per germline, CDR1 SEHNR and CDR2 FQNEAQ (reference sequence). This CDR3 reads CASSLGRWTGGPYEQYF. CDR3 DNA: TGTGCCAGCAGCTTAGGGAGATGGACAGGGGGCCCGTACGAGCAGTACTTC.

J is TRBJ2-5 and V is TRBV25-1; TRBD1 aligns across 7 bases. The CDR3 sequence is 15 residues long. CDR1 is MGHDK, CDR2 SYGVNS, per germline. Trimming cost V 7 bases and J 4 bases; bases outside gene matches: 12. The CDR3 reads CASTRSLTGSETQYF. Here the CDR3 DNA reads TGTGCCAGCACCCGGAGCTTGACAGGGTCAGAGACCCAGTACTTC.

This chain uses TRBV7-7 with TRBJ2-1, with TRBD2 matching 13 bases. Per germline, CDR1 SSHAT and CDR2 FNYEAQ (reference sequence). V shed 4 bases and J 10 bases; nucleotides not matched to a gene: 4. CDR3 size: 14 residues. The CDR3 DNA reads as TGTGCCAGCAGCTACACGACTAGCGGGGGGGAGCAGTTCTTC. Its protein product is CASSYTTSGGEQFF.

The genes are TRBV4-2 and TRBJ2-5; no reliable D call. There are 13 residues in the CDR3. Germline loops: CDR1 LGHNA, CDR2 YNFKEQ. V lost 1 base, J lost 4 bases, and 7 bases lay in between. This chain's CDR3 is CASSQGAGETQYF. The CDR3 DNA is TGTGCCAGCAGCCAAGGCGCCGGAGAGACCCAGTACTTC.

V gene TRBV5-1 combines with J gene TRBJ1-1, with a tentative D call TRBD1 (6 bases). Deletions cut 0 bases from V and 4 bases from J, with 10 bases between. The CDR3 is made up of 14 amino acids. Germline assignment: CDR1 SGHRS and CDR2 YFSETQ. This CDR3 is CASSLVQGTTEAFF. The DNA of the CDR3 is TGCGCCAGCAGCTTGGTTCAGGGGACCACTGAAGCTTTCTTT. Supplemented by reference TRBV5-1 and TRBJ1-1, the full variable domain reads KAGVTQTPRYLIKTRGQQVTLSCSPISGHRSVSWYQQTPGQGLQFLFEYFSETQRNKGNFPGRFSGRQFSNSRSEMNVSTLELGDSALYLCASSLVQGTTEAFFGQGTRLTVV.